This T cell receptor (beta chain) was sequenced during a study of T cell responses to AZD1222 COVID-19 vaccine. General study points: Spike-wide coverage was observed for vaccine-associated CD4 TCRs, with dominant responses at 160-218 and 743-854. Following two doses of AZD1222, Spike-specific TCR breadth and depth rose. Donors, mostly white British, included more females; clonal diversity was possibly underestimated.

Germline V gene sequence: CDR1 SGHTA, CDR2 FQGNSA. V gave up 4 bases and J gave up 1 base, with 13 bases separating them. The CDR3 runs to 15 residues. Concerning this clone itself: The antigen remains undetermined.

The table came from immunoSEQ multiplex PCR; TCRdb's copy has only in-frame clones and leaves some out. The sample yields 75,000 to 100,000 clones, about 85% seen once. The V and J genes are TRBV7-2 and TRBJ1-2; possible D gene TRBD1, 5 bases. This TCR was sampled from an adult in good health. Material: peripheral blood, obtained on day 0 of AZD1222 vaccination. CDR3: CASSSRQTLNYGYTF. The CDR3 coding sequence is TGTGCCAGCAGCTCCAGACAGACCCTTAACTATGGCTACACCTTC.